The entry that follows covers one T cell receptor (beta chain) sequence. The antigen is not known. J gave up 2 bases and V 4 bases, and 4 bases lay outside the gene matches. Germline assignment: CDR1 SGDLS and CDR2 YYNGEE. The CDR3 has 15 amino acids. These data come from a study of CD8 T cells in ankylosing spondylitis. The study's findings and limits: Characteristic of ankylosing spondylitis blood, it appeared, was a TCR beta motif comprising fewer than 10 highly homologous variants.

TCRdb redid the calling of the 5' RACE reads with MiXCR, one entry per CDR3 protein. The top ten hold less than 9.5% of the sample, which has a few hundred thousand distinct CDR3 sequences, 20% seen once. This chain connects TRBV9 to TRBJ2-1; TRBD1 matches 9 bases. The sequence was collected from a male donor with ankylosing spondylitis or in good health (not recorded which). The sample comprised blood, either unsorted or a sorted T cell fraction (not recorded which). The CDR3 DNA follows: TGTGCCAGCAGCTCAGACAGGGGGACCTACAATGAGCAGTTCTTC. It codes for CASSSDRGTYNEQFF.